The 14 T cell receptor beta chains presented below share a single source sample, sequenced in a study of cytomegalovirus exposure and HLA in healthy donors. The PCR had 60 Vbeta and 13 Jbeta primers. TCRdb's table, derived via immunoSEQ multiplex PCR, lists solely in-frame clones and lacks some. The repertoire holds about 140,000 clones, with 80% as singletons. Sequencing used PBMCs. These receptors all come from a man in his forties in good health and CMV-seronegative.

This clone was seen a single time. The chain is built from TRBV5-1 and TRBJ1-1, with D perhaps matching TRBD1 (5 bases). CDR3 size: 18 residues. CDR1 and CDR2 from the germline V gene are SGHRS and YFSETQ. V was pared by 0 bases and J by 1 base, with 19 bases between. The CDR3 loop reads CASSLVAAGIVRNTEAFF. CDR3 bases: TGCGCCAGCAGCTTGGTCGCGGCAGGGATTGTGAGGAACACTGAAGCTTTCTTT.

V usage is TRBV7-2 and J usage is TRBJ2-1; 12 bases match TRBD1. The length of the CDR3 is 16 residues. V gave up 6 bases and J gave up 6 bases; unmatched junction bases: 9. Germline CDR1 reads SGHTA; CDR2 reads FQGNSA. The CDR3 DNA follows: TGTGCCAGCAGTTATTCCGGGACAGGGGGCCTCAATGAGCAGTTCTTC. Protein product: CASSYSGTGGLNEQFF.

The V call is TRBV7-8, the J call TRBJ1-3; 7 bases are shared with TRBD1. CDR3 length: 17 residues. Per germline, CDR1 SGHVS and CDR2 FQNEAQ. V was clipped by 4 bases and J by 0 bases; unmatched bases: 9. The CDR3 DNA follows: TGTGCCAGCAGCTACGGGACAGACCAGTTCTCTGGAAACACCATATATTTT. Amino acid sequence: CASSYGTDQFSGNTIYF. The complete variable domain, with remaining parts taken from reference TRBV7-8 and TRBJ1-3, reads GAGVSQSPRYKVAKRGQDVALRCDPISGHVSLFWYQQALGQGPEFLTYFQNEAQLDKSGLPSDRFFAERPEGSVSTLKIQRTQQEDSAVYLCASSYGTDQFSGNTIYFGEGSWLTVV.

The chain couples TRBV19 to TRBJ1-1, with 7 bases aligning to TRBD1. CDR3 length: 13 residues. Per the germline V gene, CDR1 is LNHDA and CDR2 is SQIVND (reference sequence). The V and J ends lost 7 bases and 5 bases, in that order; junction bases with no gene match: 7. The DNA for the CDR3 is TGTGCCAGTACCGTCCCGACAGGGACTGAAGCTTTCTTT. Encoded protein: CASTVPTGTEAFF. Full variable domain (remainder filled in from reference TRBV19 and TRBJ1-1): DGGITQSPKYLFRKEGQNVTLSCEQNLNHDAMYWYRQDPGQGLRLIYYSQIVNDFQKGDIAEGYSVSREKKESFPLTVTSAQKNPTAFYLCASTVPTGTEAFFGQGTRLTVV.

The chain recombines TRBV10-1 with TRBJ1-1; D is ambiguous. The CDR3 is 13 residues long. Germline CDR1 is WNHNN and CDR2 is SYGVQD (reference sequence). Trimming cost V 0 bases and J 4 bases, with 6 bases left between them. The DNA for the CDR3 is TGCGCCAGCAGTGAGTCGAGAAGCACTGAAGCTTTCTTT. The encoded protein is CASSESRSTEAFF.

This clone was seen a few times. This sequence joins TRBV7-8 and TRBJ1-3; D is unclear. V lost 4 bases and J lost 2, with 3 bases in between. This CDR3 is built from 12 residues. Germline CDR1 reads SGHVS; CDR2 reads FQNEAQ. The CDR3: CASSSTGNTIYF. The CDR3 DNA is TGTGCCAGCAGCTCCACTGGAAACACCATATATTTT. Variable domain in full (rest from reference TRBV7-8 and TRBJ1-3): GAGVSQSPRYKVAKRGQDVALRCDPISGHVSLFWYQQALGQGPEFLTYFQNEAQLDKSGLPSDRFFAERPEGSVSTLKIQRTQQEDSAVYLCASSSTGNTIYFGEGSWLTVV.

The chain uses TRBV9 and TRBJ2-2; D remains unclear. CDR3 length: 16 residues. The V and J ends lost 3 bases and 1 base respectively, with 13 bases between them. Germline CDR1 reads SGDLS; CDR2 reads YYNGEE. The CDR3 DNA follows: TGTGCCAGCAGCGCCCCTCCTCCGGGGAACACCGGGGAGCTGTTTTTT. Its protein is CASSAPPPGNTGELFF.

The CDR3, as DNA: TGTGCCAGCAGGGACTCGAGCAGGGAGGCAGATACGCAGTATTTT. Translated: CASRDSSREADTQYF. The rearrangement joins TRBV6-5 to TRBJ2-3; the D gene is possibly TRBD2 (6 bases). This CDR3 region has 15 residues. V was shortened by 6 bases and J by 4 bases, with 17 bases between the two germline ends. Germline loops: CDR1 MNHEY, CDR2 SVGAGI.

In DNA form, the CDR3 reads TGTGCCAGCAGCGGACCGGGACAGCCGCTCACAGATACGCAGTATTTT. Its protein product is CASSGPGQPLTDTQYF. The rearrangement links TRBV5-8 to TRBJ2-3, with 7 bases lining up with TRBD1. V lost 4 bases to trimming and J lost 2 bases; unmatched junction nucleotides: 10. Germline values: CDR1 SGHTS, CDR2 YDEGEE. The CDR3 covers 16 residues. The complete variable domain, with remaining parts taken from reference TRBV5-8 and TRBJ2-3, reads EAGVTQSPTHLIKTRGQQATLRCSPISGHTSVYWYQQALGLGLQFLLWYDEGEERNRGNFPPRFSGRQFPNYSSELNVNALELEDSALYLCASSGPGQPLTDTQYFGPGTRLTVL.

The table lists this clone with a count of one. V gene TRBV7-3 combines with J gene TRBJ2-1; the D is unclear. The CDR3 totals 13 residues. Germline values: CDR1 SGHTA, CDR2 FQGTGA. The ends were cut back, 1 base at V and 6 bases at J, with 7 bases in the middle. CDR3 amino acids: CASSLSVLNEQFF. In DNA, the CDR3 is TGTGCCAGCAGCTTAAGCGTCCTCAATGAGCAGTTCTTC.

V is TRBV9 and J is TRBJ1-5; no definite D call. V shed 0 bases and J shed 1 base, with 8 bases lying between them. The CDR3 covers 15 residues. CDR1 and CDR2 from the germline V gene are SGDLS and YYNGEE. CDR3 DNA: TGTGCCAGCAGCGTAGGCGGACTGAGCAATCAGCCCCAGCATTTT. Protein product: CASSVGGLSNQPQHF.

CDR3 in DNA: TGTGCCAGCAGCAGTAGCGGGGGGGCCAGGGAGACCCAGTACTTC. Protein: CASSSSGGARETQYF. The J gene is TRBJ2-5, the V gene TRBV11-2; 11 bases align to TRBD2. V shed 5 bases, J shed 5 bases, and the junction held 7 bases outside the gene matches. The CDR3 covers 15 residues. Germline values: CDR1 SGHAT, CDR2 FQNNGV.

The chain links TRBV7-2 to TRBJ2-1; maybe TRBD1 (6 bases). The V end lost 4 bases, the J end lost 4 bases, and 14 bases lay between the germline ends. Germline CDR1 and CDR2: SGHTA and FQGNSA. The CDR3 runs 15 residues. CDR3 amino acids: CASSSSGVPYNEQFF. The CDR3 nucleotides are TGTGCCAGCAGCTCATCAGGGGTGCCATACAATGAGCAGTTCTTC.

The V gene is TRBV7-9, the J gene TRBJ2-7; TRBD1 might be the D (5 bases). With 8 bases removed from V and 10 bases from J, the gap between germline ends came to 12 bases. The CDR3 extends over 10 amino acids. Germline CDR1 and CDR2: SEHNR and FQNEAQ (reference sequence). The CDR3 region is CASGAGGQYF. CDR3 DNA: TGTGCCAGCGGGGCCGGCGGACAGTACTTC.